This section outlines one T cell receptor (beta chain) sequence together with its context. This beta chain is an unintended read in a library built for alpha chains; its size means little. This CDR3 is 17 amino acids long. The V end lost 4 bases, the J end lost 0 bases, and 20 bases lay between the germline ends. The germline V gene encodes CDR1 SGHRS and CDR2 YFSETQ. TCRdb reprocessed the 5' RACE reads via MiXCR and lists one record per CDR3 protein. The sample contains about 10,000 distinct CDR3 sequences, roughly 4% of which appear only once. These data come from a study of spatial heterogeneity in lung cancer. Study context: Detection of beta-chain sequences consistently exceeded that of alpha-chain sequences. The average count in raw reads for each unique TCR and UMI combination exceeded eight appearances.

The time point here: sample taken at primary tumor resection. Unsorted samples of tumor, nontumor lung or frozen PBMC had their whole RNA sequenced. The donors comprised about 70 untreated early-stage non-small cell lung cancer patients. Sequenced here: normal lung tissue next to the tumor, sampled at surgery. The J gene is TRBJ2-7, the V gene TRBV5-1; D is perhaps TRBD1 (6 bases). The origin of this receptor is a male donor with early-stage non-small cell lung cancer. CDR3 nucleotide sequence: TGCGCCAGCAGCCGTACCAGCCTGGGGGCGAACTCCTACGAGCAGTACTTC. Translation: CASSRTSLGANSYEQYF.